This T cell receptor beta chain is drawn from a study of beta chain features in type 1 diabetes. On the study more broadly: Similarity in age, gender and cell yields was seen between patients and healthy donors. Findings and limits, study-wide: VDJ junctions from patients with type 1 diabetes contained fewer insertions and more deletions. Here, the possible influence of HLA type (on TCRB rearrangement) remained unresolved.

In the case of this clone: Its antigen is not identified.

Isolated RNA was reverse transcribed in full, so expressed TCRB transcripts were sequenced. Here immunoSEQ multiplex PCR was the method, and the copy in TCRdb shows in-frame clones only, minus some. In the table there are roughly 450,000 clones, approximately 15% of which are singletons. The V end was cut by 5 bases, the J end by 2 bases, with 11 bases between. The CDR3 has 14 amino acids. Germline assignment: CDR1 SGHVS and CDR2 FQNEAQ. This chain joins TRBV7-8 and TRBJ2-3; D may be TRBD2 (6 bases). Specimen: naive CD4+ T cells from blood. The source is a man aged 25-40 years in good health. Written as DNA, the CDR3 is TGTGCCAGCAGCCATCGACTAGTCACAGATACGCAGTATTTT. This sequence encodes CASSHRLVTDTQYF.